These 15 T cell receptor beta chains share one sample of origin, sequenced in a study of T cell responses to AZD1222 COVID-19 vaccine. Repertoires were generated with immunoSEQ multiplex PCR, while TCRdb's copy carries only in-frame clones and drops some. The sample carries roughly 91,000 clones, roughly 90% recorded once. Sequenced material: peripheral blood, taken on day 0 of AZD1222 vaccination. The receptors originated from an adult in good health.

V and J are TRBV9 and TRBJ2-7; D possibly corresponds to TRBD2 (6 bases). There are 16 residues in the CDR3. V was trimmed by 3 bases and J by 3 bases, leaving 19 bases between them. In germline, CDR1 is SGDLS, CDR2 YYNGEE. CDR3 residues: CASSADPGTSFYEQYF. DNA for the CDR3: TGTGCCAGCAGCGCCGATCCCGGGACTTCTTTCTACGAGCAGTACTTC.

In its sample, this clone was seen once. This sequence joins TRBV5-1 and TRBJ1-1, with D perhaps matching TRBD1 (5 bases). In germline, CDR1 is SGHRS, CDR2 YFSETQ. CDR3 length: 13 residues. The V end lost 4 bases, the J end lost 2 bases, and 9 bases lay between the germline ends. This chain's CDR3 is CASSTGQNTEAFF. In DNA form, the CDR3 reads TGCGCCAGCAGCACAGGACAAAACACTGAAGCTTTCTTT.

The chain recombines TRBV7-9 with TRBJ1-1, with unresolved D. The CDR3 has 12 residues. Germline values: CDR1 SEHNR, CDR2 FQNEAQ (reference sequence). Trimming removed 11 bases at V and 1 base at J, with 11 bases between. CDR3: CAVRRENTEAFF. CDR3 sequence (DNA): TGTGCCGTCCGGAGGGAGAACACTGAAGCTTTCTTT.

The V call is TRBV9, the J call TRBJ1-4; D remains unclear. V was trimmed by 2 bases and J by 5 bases, leaving 16 bases between them. This CDR3 is built from 16 residues. Germline CDR1 is SGDLS and CDR2 is YYNGEE. CDR3 in DNA: TGTGCCAGCAGCGTGGGCTCCGGACGTAGGAATGAAAAACTGTTTTTT. Translation: CASSVGSGRRNEKLFF. Drawing the rest from reference TRBV9 and TRBJ1-4, the complete variable domain is DSGVTQTPKHLITATGQRVTLRCSPRSGDLSVYWYQQSLDQGLQFLIQYYNGEERAKGNILERFSAQQFPDLHSELNLSSLELGDSALYFCASSVGSGRRNEKLFFGSGTQLSVL.

V and J are TRBV3-1 (or the pseudogene TRBV3-2) and TRBJ2-7; D possibly uses TRBD1 or TRBD2 (5 bases each). V shed 4 bases and J shed 1 base, with 20 bases lying between them. CDR3 length: 17 amino acids. Germline lookup yields CDR1 LGHDT and CDR2 YNNKEL (reference sequence). The CDR3 bases are TGTGCCAGCAGCCCCCCCCTTCTGGGGACGGAGTCCTACGAGCAGTACTTC. Amino acid sequence: CASSPPLLGTESYEQYF.

J is TRBJ1-1 and V is TRBV13, with unresolved D. V dropped 0 bases and J dropped 0 bases, with 8 bases sitting between them. Germline V CDR1 and CDR2: PRHDT, FYEKMQ (reference sequence). The CDR3 has 15 amino acids. CDR3 nucleotides: TGTGCCAGCAGCTTAGGGCAAGGAGTGAACACTGAAGCTTTCTTT. It translates to CASSLGQGVNTEAFF.

The chain employs TRBV10-2 and TRBJ1-2; tentatively, D is TRBD1 (5 bases). The V and J ends lost 0 bases and 4 bases respectively, with 9 bases between them. The length of the CDR3 is 14 residues. Germline V gene sequence: CDR1 WSHSY, CDR2 SAAADI. Here the CDR3 reads CASSESGTTYGYTF. DNA for the CDR3: TGCGCCAGCAGTGAGTCGGGGACGACCTATGGCTACACCTTC.

This chain connects TRBV28 to TRBJ1-1; D gene ambiguous. Trimming shortened V by 6 bases and J by 4 bases, and 12 bases separated the two germline ends. The CDR3 is 13 amino acids. Germline V gene data show CDR1 as MDHEN and CDR2 as SYDVKM. CDR3 amino acids: CASSKTWTTEAFF. In DNA form, the CDR3 reads TGTGCCAGCAGCAAAACTTGGACCACTGAAGCTTTCTTT.

The chain is built from TRBV24-1 and TRBJ1-5, with D hard to call. V was shortened by 4 bases and J by 3 bases, with 9 bases between the two germline ends. This CDR3 is 14 amino acids long. Germline CDR1 reads KGHDR; CDR2 reads SFDVKD. The CDR3 is CATSEGFSNQPQHF. CDR3 nucleotides: TGTGCCACCAGTGAAGGGTTCTCCAATCAGCCCCAGCATTTT.

This chain connects TRBV29-1 to TRBJ2-1, with a tentative D call TRBD2 (5 bases). The germline gives CDR1 SQVTM, CDR2 ANQGSEA. The length of the CDR3 is 16 residues. V lost 2 bases, J lost 0 bases, and 14 bases lay in between. The chain's CDR3 is CSVESVEASSYNEQFF. The CDR3 DNA reads as TGCAGCGTTGAATCGGTGGAGGCGAGCTCCTACAATGAGCAGTTCTTC.

CDR3 nucleotide sequence: TGTGCCAGCAGGGCGAGTGGGAGCCGCTACAATGAGCAGTTCTTC. Protein: CASRASGSRYNEQFF. The V and J genes are TRBV28 and TRBJ2-1; possible D gene TRBD2, 5 bases. Trimming took 6 bases from V and 3 from J, leaving 15 bases between them. The CDR3 has 15 residues. The germline gives CDR1 MDHEN, CDR2 SYDVKM.

CDR3 sequence: CASIPGTGGPNEKLFF. CDR3 DNA sequence: TGTGCCAGCATCCCCGGGACAGGGGGTCCCAATGAAAAACTGTTTTTT. V is TRBV28 and J is TRBJ1-4; TRBD1 agrees at 11 bases. After removal of 7 bases from V and 5 bases from J, the junction contained 9 bases not matched to a gene. Germline CDR1 and CDR2: MDHEN and SYDVKM. The CDR3 length is 16 residues.

The chain uses TRBV5-6 and TRBJ2-1; 10 bases are a match to TRBD2. CDR3 length equals 15 residues. From germline, CDR1 is SGHDT and CDR2 YYEEEE. The V gene end was trimmed by 4 bases and the J gene end by 2 bases; junction bases not matched to a gene: 3. In DNA form, the CDR3 reads TGTGCCAGCAGCCAACTAGCGGGGCCCTACAATGAGCAGTTCTTC. Translating it yields CASSQLAGPYNEQFF.

CDR3 DNA: TGCGCCAGCAGCCAAGAGTCCGGGAGTAGAACTGAAGCTTTCTTT. It is translated as CASSQESGSRTEAFF. J is TRBJ1-1 and V is TRBV4-1; D is undetermined. Trimming left V 0 bases short and J 5 bases short, with 13 bases between. The germline V gene has CDR1 MGHRA and CDR2 YSYEKL. The CDR3 length is 15 residues.

CDR3 residues: CASMTVRAFSGNTIYF. CDR3 nucleotides: TGTGCCAGTATGACGGTCAGGGCGTTTTCTGGAAACACCATATATTTT. The V and J genes are TRBV19 and TRBJ1-3, with D possibly TRBD1 on 5 matching bases. This CDR3 spans 16 amino acids. CDR1 and CDR2 from the germline V gene are LNHDA and SQIVND (reference sequence). V dropped 7 bases and J dropped 1 base, with 17 bases sitting between them.